This T cell receptor beta chain is drawn from a study of T cell responses to AZD1222 COVID-19 vaccine (dated by TCRdb to the early 2020s). Concerning the study at large: TCR sequencing covered roughly 230 trial participants: about 210 given two doses of AZD1222 and about 26 given two doses of MenACWY control vaccine. Trial participants were enrolled by age into 18-55, 56-69 and 70-plus year subgroups, with roughly 150, 30 and 60 TCR-sequenced participants respectively.

Results and caveats for the whole study, not just this receptor: Reportedly, almost half of the unique spike-specific TCRs recognized epitopes lying outside the regions that are mutated in the B.1.351 and B.1.1.7 variants. Because no day 14 peak-response samples were available, the repertoires could be characterized only after the peak T cell response. The 56-69-year group was small, and its depth increase did not reach significance, likely because of low power. The whole spike protein was spanned by vaccine-associated CD4 TCRs, and dominant responses were seen in regions 160-218 and 743-854. Only six or seven AZD1222 recipients were SARS-CoV-2 seropositive at baseline, limiting conclusions about previously exposed vaccinees. Participants were mostly white British, with more females than males. The authors suggested clonal diversity may have been underestimated. A significant rise in spike-specific TCR breadth and depth was observed after two AZD1222 doses relative to day 0 and relative to MenACWY recipients.

In regard to this clone: It has no known antigen specificity. One base away there is no much larger clone; base qualities are not given.

V sheds 1 base and J sheds 1 base, leaving 14 bases between their ends. Spanning cysteine to phenylalanine, the CDR3 consists of 17 amino acids. Just CDR3 DNA is preserved here, 51 bases in frame from base 1. CDR1 is given as LNHDA and CDR2 as SQIVND, both from the germline V gene (reference sequence). Per the publication, the time point label means: about 28 days (+/-7) after the second vaccine dose. The treatment or condition label for this specimen denotes: meningococcal conjugate vaccine given as trial control. The vaccinee samples were drawn from two UK trials, COV001 and COV002, one of which was a single-blind randomized controlled phase 2/3 trial testing AZD1222 (ChAdOx1 nCoV-19) in healthy adults. For TCRbeta chain sequencing, PBMC samples were collected from trial participants at day 0 and at day 28 after the second dose. The CDR3 regions of human TCRbeta chains were analyzed by immunosequencing. The study's processing was this. Repertoire TCRs were checked for matches against a reference library of SARS-CoV-2-specific TCRs that had been generated using the MIRA antigen-specificity platform. Breadth meant the fraction of unique TCRs that were SARS-CoV-2-associated, whereas depth meant the fraction of total T cells that were SARS-CoV-2-associated. Using the MIRA data, each spike-specific TCR was mapped to the spike region that the TCR reacts to and placed in a CD4 or CD8 class. Log10-transformed breadth and depth values were compared by one-way ANOVA with Sidak's multiple comparisons tests. Imported from immuneACCESS, the table was reduced by TCRdb to in-frame sequences with V and J called. These copies leave out some clones; in studies compared against another copy, an unresolved V gene accounts for under half, and the cause of the remainder is not known. The V and J calls and clone size come from that table; D and trimming were worked out from the DNA. Counted in this sample were 130,000 to 150,000 clones; roughly 87% of them appeared once. The top ten hold about 5.4% of the sample.

The chain employs TRBV19 and TRBJ1-3; the D gene assignment is ambiguous. This sample comprised peripheral blood, obtained 28 days after the second dose of the MenACWY control vaccine. This receptor was taken from an adult who received the MenACWY meningococcal vaccine as a control. The nucleotides are TGTGCCAGTAGTATAGCGGCTGCAGGAAGATCTGGAAACACCATATATTTT. It specifies CASSIAAAGRSGNTIYF.